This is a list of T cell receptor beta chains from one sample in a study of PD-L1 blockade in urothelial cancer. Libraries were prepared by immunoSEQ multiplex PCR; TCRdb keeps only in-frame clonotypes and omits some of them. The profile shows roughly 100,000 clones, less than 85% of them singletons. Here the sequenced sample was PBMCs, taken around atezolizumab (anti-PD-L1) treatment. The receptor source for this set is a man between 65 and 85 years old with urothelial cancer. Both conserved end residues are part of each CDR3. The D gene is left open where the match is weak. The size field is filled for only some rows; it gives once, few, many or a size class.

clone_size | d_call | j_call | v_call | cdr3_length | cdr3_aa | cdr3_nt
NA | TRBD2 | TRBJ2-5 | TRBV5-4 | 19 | CASSLLATSGTTRQETQYF | TGTGCCAGCAGCTTGCTGGCGACTAGCGGGACTACCCGTCAAGAGACCCAGTACTTC
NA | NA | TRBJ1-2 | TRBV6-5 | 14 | CASSYGGHNYGYTF | TGTGCCAGCAGTTACGGGGGACATAACTATGGCTACACCTTC
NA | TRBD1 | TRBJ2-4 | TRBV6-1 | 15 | CASSSRQGVGNIQYF | TGTGCCAGCAGTTCAAGACAGGGGGTGGGAAACATTCAGTACTTC
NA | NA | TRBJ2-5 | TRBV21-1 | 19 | CASSPRARTGDGAWETQYF | TGTGCCAGCAGCCCCAGAGCACGGACAGGGGACGGGGCATGGGAGACCCAGTACTTC
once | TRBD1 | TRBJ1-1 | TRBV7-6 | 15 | CASRETGLMNTEAFF | TGTGCCAGTCGAGAGACAGGGCTCATGAACACTGAAGCTTTCTTT
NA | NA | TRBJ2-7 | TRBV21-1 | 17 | CASSKPGTEPEAYEQYF | TGTGCCAGCAGCAAACCCGGGACAGAACCGGAGGCCTACGAGCAGTACTTC
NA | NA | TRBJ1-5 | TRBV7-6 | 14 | CASSSGNGAQPQHF | TGTGCCAGCAGCTCAGGGAATGGGGCTCAGCCCCAGCATTTT
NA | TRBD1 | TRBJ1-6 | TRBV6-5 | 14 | CASSRDRVNSPLHF | TGTGCCAGCAGTCGGGACAGGGTCAATTCACCCCTCCACTTT
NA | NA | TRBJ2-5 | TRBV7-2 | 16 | CASSLAPSVSQETQYF | TGTGCCAGCAGCTTAGCGCCCTCGGTTTCCCAAGAGACCCAGTACTTC
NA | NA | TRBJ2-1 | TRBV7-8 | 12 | CASSFGYNEQFF | TGTGCCAGCAGCTTCGGGTACAATGAGCAGTTCTTC
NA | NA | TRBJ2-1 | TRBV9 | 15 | CASSVEGRGYNEQFF | TGTGCCAGCAGCGTAGAGGGCAGGGGTTACAATGAGCAGTTCTTC
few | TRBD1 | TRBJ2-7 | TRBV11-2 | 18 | CASSLDLGTGGAGYEQYF | TGTGCCAGCAGCTTAGATCTCGGGACAGGGGGCGCAGGTTACGAGCAGTACTTC
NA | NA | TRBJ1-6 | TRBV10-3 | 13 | CAITREPNSPLHF | TGTGCCATCACTCGGGAACCCAATTCACCCCTCCACTTT
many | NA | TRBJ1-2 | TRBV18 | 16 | CASSPLDGGRSYGYTF | TGTGCCAGCTCACCTCTGGACGGGGGAAGGTCTTATGGCTACACCTTC
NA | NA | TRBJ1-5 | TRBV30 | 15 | CAWTRPGGENQPQHF | TGTGCCTGGACCCGCCCGGGGGGGGAGAATCAGCCCCAGCATTTT
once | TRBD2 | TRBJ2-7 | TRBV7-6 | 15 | CASSGGGTSEYEQYF | TGTGCCAGCAGCGGCGGAGGGACTAGCGAATACGAGCAGTACTTC
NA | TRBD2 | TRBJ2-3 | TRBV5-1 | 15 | CASKGLAGGTDTQYF | TGCGCCAGCAAGGGACTAGCGGGGGGGACAGATACGCAGTATTTT
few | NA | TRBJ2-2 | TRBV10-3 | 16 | CAISVAELRVTGELFF | TGTGCCATCAGTGTGGCCGAACTAAGAGTCACCGGGGAGCTGTTTTTT
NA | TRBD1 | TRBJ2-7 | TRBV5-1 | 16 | CASSSPQQGASYEQYF | TGCGCCAGCAGCTCGCCCCAACAGGGGGCTTCCTACGAGCAGTACTTC
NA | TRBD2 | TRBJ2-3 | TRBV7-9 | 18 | CASSLGTSGSWSTDTQYF | TGTGCCAGCAGCTTAGGGACTAGCGGGAGTTGGAGCACAGATACGCAGTATTTT
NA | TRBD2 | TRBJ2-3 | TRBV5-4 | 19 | CASSSPGSSGRLSTDTQYF | TGTGCCAGCAGCAGCCCAGGAAGTAGCGGGAGACTTAGCACAGATACGCAGTATTTT
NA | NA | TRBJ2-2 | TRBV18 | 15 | CASSHNRAGTGELFF | TGTGCCAGCTCACACAACAGGGCGGGCACCGGGGAGCTGTTTTTT
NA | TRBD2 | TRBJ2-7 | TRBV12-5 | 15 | CASGSRVAGDGEQYF | TGTGCTAGTGGTTCCCGGGTAGCGGGGGACGGTGAGCAGTACTTC
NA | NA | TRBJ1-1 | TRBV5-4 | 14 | CASSLDPVNTEAFF | TGTGCCAGCAGCTTGGATCCAGTGAACACTGAAGCTTTCTTT
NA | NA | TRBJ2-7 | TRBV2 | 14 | CASSDRVGSYEQYF | TGTGCCAGCAGTGACAGGGTGGGCTCCTACGAGCAGTACTTC
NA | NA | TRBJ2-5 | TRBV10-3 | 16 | CAISESGQSYQETQYF | TGTGCCATCAGTGAGTCGGGGCAGTCCTACCAAGAGACCCAGTACTTC
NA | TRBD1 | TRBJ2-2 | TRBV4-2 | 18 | CASSFHRRQGAPTGELFF | TGTGCCAGCAGCTTCCACCGTAGACAGGGGGCGCCCACCGGGGAGCTGTTTTTT
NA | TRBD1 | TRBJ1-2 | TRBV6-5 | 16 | CASSYSGDRVSYGYTF | TGTGCCAGCAGTTACTCAGGAGACAGGGTTTCCTATGGCTACACCTTC
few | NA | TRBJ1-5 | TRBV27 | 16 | CASSTYRGAGNQPQHF | TGTGCCAGCAGTACCTATCGGGGGGCAGGTAATCAGCCCCAGCATTTT
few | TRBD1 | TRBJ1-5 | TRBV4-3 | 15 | CASSQDQGGNQPQHF | TGCGCCAGCAGCCAAGATCAGGGGGGCAATCAGCCCCAGCATTTT
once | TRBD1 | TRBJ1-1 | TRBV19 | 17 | CASSLPRTGAKNTEAFF | TGTGCCAGTAGCCTCCCCCGGACAGGGGCCAAGAACACTGAAGCTTTCTTT
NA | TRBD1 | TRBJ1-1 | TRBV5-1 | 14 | CASSESTGGNEAFF | TGCGCCAGCAGCGAATCAACAGGGGGCAATGAAGCTTTCTTT
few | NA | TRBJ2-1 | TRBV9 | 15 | CASSVGAGPYNEQFF | TGTGCCAGCAGCGTAGGTGCAGGGCCGTACAATGAGCAGTTCTTC
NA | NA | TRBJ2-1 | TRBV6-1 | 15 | CASSPPGARVNEQFF | TGTGCCAGCAGTCCCCCGGGAGCCAGGGTAAATGAGCAGTTCTTC
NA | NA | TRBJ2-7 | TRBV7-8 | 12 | CASGSRSYEQYF | TGTGCCAGCGGTTCCCGGTCCTACGAGCAGTACTTC
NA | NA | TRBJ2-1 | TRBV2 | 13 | CASSVTPPSEQFF | TGTGCCAGCAGTGTAACCCCCCCCAGTGAGCAGTTCTTC
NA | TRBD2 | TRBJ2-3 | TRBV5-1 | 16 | CASSLQGGGDTDTQYF | TGCGCCAGCAGCTTGCAAGGCGGGGGGGACACAGATACGCAGTATTTT
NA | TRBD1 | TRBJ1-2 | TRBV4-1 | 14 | CASSQDEQGFGYTF | TGCGCCAGCAGCCAAGATGAACAGGGGTTTGGCTACACCTTC
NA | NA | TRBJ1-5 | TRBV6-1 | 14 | CASSELGVNQPQHF | TGTGCCAGCAGTGAATTAGGGGTAAACCAGCCCCAGCATTTT